This T cell receptor beta chain was profiled in a study of cytomegalovirus exposure and HLA in healthy donors. On the study more broadly: The early release's HLA-typed donors yielded tens of millions of unique TCRs.

CDR1 and CDR2 (germline): SGHRS, YFSETQ. V lost 4 bases and J lost 2, with 13 bases in between. The CDR3 consists of 15 residues. PCR amplification relied on 60 Vbeta primers (plus 13 Jbeta primers). The table came from immunoSEQ multiplex PCR; TCRdb's copy has only in-frame clones and leaves some out. The sample lists 200,000 to 250,000 clones; around 88% were seen once. As concerns this clone: The antigen is undetermined.

Whole-study results and caveats: A later analysis linked around 17,000 TCR beta sequences to HLA alleles at 0.05 false discovery rate. Sequencing depth across donors, presence/absence analyses assumed, was roughly uniform.

The sequencing input was PBMCs. This chain links TRBV5-1 with TRBJ2-1; maybe TRBD1 (6 bases). This receptor was identified in a woman aged 18-30 years in good health and CMV-seronegative. The CDR3 here is CASSPTDSPYNEQFF. CDR3 coding DNA: TGCGCCAGCAGCCCAACGGACAGCCCCTACAATGAGCAGTTCTTC.